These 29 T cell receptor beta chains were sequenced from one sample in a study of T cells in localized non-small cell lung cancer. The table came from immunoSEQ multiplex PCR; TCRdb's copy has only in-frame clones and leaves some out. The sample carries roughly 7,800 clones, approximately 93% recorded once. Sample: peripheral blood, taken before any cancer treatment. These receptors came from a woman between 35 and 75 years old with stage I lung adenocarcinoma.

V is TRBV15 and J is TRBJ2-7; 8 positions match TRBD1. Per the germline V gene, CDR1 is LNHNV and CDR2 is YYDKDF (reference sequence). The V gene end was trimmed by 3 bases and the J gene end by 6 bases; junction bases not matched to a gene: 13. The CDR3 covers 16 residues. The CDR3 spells CATSSSTGTGSLEQYF. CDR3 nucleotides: TGTGCCACCAGCAGTAGCACCGGGACAGGCTCCCTCGAGCAGTACTTC. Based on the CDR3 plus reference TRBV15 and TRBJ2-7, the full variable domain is DAMVIQNPRYQVTQFGKPVTLSCSQTLNHNVMYWYQQKSSQAPKLLFHYYDKDFNNEADTPDNFQSRRPNTSFCFLDIRSPGLGDTAMYLCATSSSTGTGSLEQYFGPGTRLTVT.

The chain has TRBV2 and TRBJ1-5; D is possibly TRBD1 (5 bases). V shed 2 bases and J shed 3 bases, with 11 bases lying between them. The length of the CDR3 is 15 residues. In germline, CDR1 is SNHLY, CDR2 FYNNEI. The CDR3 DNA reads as TGTGCCAGCAGTGAATGGTCAGGGACCAATCAGCCCCAGCATTTT. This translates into CASSEWSGTNQPQHF.

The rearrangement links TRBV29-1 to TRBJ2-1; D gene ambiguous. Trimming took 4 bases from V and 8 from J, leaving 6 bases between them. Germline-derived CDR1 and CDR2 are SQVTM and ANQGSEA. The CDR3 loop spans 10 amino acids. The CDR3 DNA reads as TGCAGCGTTGCTTCGCATGAGCAGTTCTTC. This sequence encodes CSVASHEQFF.

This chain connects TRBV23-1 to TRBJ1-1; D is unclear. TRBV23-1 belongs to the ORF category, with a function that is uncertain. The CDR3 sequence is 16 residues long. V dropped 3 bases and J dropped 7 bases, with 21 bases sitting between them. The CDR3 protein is CASSHSRGGARDEAFF. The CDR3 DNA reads TGCGCCAGCAGTCACTCCCGTGGAGGCGCTAGGGATGAAGCTTTCTTT.

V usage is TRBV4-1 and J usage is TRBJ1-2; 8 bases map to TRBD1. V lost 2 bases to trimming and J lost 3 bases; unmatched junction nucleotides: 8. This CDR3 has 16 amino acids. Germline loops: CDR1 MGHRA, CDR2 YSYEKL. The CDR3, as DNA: TGCGCCAGCAGCCAACAACAGGGGGTAGTCGACTATGGCTACACCTTC. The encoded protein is CASSQQQGVVDYGYTF.

The CDR3 sequence is CASSESGGPPSGELFF. DNA for the CDR3: TGTGCCAGCAGTGAAAGCGGGGGGCCGCCGTCGGGGGAGCTGTTTTTT. V and J are TRBV2 and TRBJ2-2, with 9 nucleotides matching TRBD2. From germline, CDR1 is SNHLY and CDR2 FYNNEI. This CDR3 has 16 amino acids. V was clipped by 2 bases and J by 8 bases; unmatched bases: 9.

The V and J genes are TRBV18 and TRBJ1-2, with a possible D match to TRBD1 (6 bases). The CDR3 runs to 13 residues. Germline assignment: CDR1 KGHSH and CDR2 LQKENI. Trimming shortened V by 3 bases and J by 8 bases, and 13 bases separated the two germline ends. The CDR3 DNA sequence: TGTGCCAGCTCACCTGAAGGGGGATACGGCTACACCTTC. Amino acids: CASSPEGGYGYTF.

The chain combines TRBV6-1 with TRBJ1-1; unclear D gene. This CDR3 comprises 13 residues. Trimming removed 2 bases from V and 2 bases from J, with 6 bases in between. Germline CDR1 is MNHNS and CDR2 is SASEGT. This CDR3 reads CASSERPNTEAFF. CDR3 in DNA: TGTGCCAGCAGTGAAAGGCCCAACACTGAAGCTTTCTTT.

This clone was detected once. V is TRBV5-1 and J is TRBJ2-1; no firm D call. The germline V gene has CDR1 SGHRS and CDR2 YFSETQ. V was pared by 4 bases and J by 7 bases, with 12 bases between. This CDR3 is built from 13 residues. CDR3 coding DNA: TGCGCCAGCAGCGCAGACCCGTGGAATGAGCAGTTCTTC. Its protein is CASSADPWNEQFF. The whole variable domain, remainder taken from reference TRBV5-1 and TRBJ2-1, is KAGVTQTPRYLIKTRGQQVTLSCSPISGHRSVSWYQQTPGQGLQFLFEYFSETQRNKGNFPGRFSGRQFSNSRSEMNVSTLELGDSALYLCASSADPWNEQFFGPGTRLTVL.

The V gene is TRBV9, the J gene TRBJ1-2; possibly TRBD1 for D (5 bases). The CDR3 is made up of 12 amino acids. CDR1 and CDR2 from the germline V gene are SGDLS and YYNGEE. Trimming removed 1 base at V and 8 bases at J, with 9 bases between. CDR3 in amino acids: CASSVQGFGYTF. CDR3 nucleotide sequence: TGTGCCAGCAGCGTACAGGGTTTCGGCTACACCTTC.

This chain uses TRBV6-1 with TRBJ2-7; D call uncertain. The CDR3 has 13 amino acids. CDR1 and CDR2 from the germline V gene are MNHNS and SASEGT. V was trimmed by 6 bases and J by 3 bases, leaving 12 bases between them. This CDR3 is CASRREDLYEQYF. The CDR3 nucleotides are TGTGCCAGCAGGAGAGAAGACCTCTACGAGCAGTACTTC.

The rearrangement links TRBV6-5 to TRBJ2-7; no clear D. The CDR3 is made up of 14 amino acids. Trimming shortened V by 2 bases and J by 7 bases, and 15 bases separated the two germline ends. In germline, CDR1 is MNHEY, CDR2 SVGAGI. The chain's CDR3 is CASSYGNPVGEQYF. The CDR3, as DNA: TGTGCCAGCAGTTACGGGAACCCGGTCGGGGAGCAGTACTTC.

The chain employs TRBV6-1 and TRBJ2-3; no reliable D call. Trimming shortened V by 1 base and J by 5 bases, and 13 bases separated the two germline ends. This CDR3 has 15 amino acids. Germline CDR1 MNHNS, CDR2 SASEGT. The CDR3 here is CASSEGIARLDTQYF. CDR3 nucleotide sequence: TGTGCCAGCAGTGAAGGCATAGCACGCTTAGATACGCAGTATTTT.

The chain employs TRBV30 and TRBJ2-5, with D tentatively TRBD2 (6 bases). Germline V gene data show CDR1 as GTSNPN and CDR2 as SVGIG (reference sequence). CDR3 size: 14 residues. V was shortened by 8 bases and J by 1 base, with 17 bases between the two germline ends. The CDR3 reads CAGSSVPLQETQYF. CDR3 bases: TGTGCCGGTTCTAGCGTACCACTCCAAGAGACCCAGTACTTC.

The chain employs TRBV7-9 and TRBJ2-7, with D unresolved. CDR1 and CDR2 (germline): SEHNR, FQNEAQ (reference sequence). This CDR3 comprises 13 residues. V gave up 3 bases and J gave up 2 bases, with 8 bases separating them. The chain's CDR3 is CASSFASTYEQYF. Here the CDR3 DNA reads TGTGCCAGCAGCTTCGCCAGTACCTACGAGCAGTACTTC.

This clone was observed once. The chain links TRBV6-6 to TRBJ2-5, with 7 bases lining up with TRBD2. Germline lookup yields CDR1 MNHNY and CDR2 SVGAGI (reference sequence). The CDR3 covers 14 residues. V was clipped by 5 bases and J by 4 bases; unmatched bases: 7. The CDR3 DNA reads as TGTGCCAGCAGTCCCCGGGGGGTTCCAGAGACCCAGTACTTC. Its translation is CASSPRGVPETQYF.

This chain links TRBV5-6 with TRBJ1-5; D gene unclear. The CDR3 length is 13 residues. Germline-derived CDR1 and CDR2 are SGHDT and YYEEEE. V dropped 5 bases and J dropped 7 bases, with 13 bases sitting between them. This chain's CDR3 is CASSFASGQPQHF. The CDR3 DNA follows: TGTGCCAGCAGTTTCGCCTCGGGCCAGCCCCAGCATTTT.

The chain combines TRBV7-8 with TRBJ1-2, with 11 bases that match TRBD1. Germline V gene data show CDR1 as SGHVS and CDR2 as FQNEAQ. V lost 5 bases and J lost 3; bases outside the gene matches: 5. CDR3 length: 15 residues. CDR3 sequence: CASSTDRGLHYGYTF. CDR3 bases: TGTGCCAGCAGCACGGACAGGGGGCTGCACTATGGCTACACCTTC.

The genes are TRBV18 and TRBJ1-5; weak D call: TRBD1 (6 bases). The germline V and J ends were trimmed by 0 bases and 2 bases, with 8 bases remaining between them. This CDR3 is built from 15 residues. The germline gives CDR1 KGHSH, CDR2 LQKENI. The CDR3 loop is CASSPPGGGNQPQHF. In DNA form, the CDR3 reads TGTGCCAGCTCACCACCTGGGGGCGGCAATCAGCCCCAGCATTTT.

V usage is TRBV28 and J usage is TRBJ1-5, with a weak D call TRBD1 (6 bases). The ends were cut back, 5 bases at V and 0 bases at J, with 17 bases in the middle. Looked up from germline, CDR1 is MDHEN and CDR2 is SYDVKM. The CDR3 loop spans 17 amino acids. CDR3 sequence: CASSPPDSHLSNQPQHF. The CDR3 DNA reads TGTGCCAGCAGTCCACCGGACAGTCATCTTAGCAATCAGCCCCAGCATTTT.

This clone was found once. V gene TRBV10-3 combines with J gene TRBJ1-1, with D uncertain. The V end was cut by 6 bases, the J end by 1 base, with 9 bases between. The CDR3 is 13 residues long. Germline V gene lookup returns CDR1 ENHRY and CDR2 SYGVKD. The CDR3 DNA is TGTGCCATCAGCCGGGATCAGAACACTGAAGCTTTCTTT. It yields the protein CAISRDQNTEAFF.

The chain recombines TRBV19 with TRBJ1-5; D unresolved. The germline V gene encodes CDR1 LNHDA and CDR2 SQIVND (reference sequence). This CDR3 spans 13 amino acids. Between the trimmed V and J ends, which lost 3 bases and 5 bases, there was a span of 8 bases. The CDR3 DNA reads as TGTGCCAGTAGTATTGCGGCCGATCAGCCCCAGCATTTT. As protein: CASSIAADQPQHF. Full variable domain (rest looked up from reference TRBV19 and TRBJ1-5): DGGITQSPKYLFRKEGQNVTLSCEQNLNHDAMYWYRQDPGQGLRLIYYSQIVNDFQKGDIAEGYSVSREKKESFPLTVTSAQKNPTAFYLCASSIAADQPQHFGDGTRLSIL.

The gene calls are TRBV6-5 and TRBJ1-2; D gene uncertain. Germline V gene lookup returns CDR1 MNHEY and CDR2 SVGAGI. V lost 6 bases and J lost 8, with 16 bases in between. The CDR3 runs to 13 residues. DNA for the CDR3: TGTGCCAGCAGAGTGGCGGAACGTGTGGGCTACACCTTC. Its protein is CASRVAERVGYTF.

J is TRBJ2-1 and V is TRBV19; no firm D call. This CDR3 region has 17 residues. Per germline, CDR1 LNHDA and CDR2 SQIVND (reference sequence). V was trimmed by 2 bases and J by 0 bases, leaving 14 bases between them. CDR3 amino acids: CASSISRTLSSYNEQFF. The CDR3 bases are TGTGCCAGTAGTATATCTCGCACCCTTAGCTCCTACAATGAGCAGTTCTTC.

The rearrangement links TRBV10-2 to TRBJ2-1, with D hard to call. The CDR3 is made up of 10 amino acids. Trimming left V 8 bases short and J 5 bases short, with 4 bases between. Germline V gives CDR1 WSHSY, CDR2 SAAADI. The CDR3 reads CASGDNEQFF. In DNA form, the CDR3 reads TGCGCCAGCGGGGACAATGAGCAGTTCTTC.

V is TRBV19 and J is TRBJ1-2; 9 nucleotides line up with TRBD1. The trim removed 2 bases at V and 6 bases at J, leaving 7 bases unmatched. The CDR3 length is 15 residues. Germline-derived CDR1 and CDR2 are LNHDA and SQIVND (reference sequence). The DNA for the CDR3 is TGTGCCAGTAGTATATACCGGGACAGGGAGAATGGCTACACCTTC. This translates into CASSIYRDRENGYTF. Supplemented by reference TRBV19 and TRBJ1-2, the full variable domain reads DGGITQSPKYLFRKEGQNVTLSCEQNLNHDAMYWYRQDPGQGLRLIYYSQIVNDFQKGDIAEGYSVSREKKESFPLTVTSAQKNPTAFYLCASSIYRDRENGYTFGSGTRLTVV.

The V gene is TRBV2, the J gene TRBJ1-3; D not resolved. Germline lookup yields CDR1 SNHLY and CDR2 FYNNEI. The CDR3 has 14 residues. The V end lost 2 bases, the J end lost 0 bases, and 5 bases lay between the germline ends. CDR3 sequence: CASSEQSSGNTIYF. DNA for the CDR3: TGTGCCAGCAGTGAACAGAGCTCTGGAAACACCATATATTTT. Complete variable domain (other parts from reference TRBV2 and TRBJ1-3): EPEVTQTPSHQVTQMGQEVILRCVPISNHLYFYWYRQILGQKVEFLVSFYNNEISEKSEIFDDQFSVERPDGSNFTLKIRSTKLEDSAMYFCASSEQSSGNTIYFGEGSWLTVV.

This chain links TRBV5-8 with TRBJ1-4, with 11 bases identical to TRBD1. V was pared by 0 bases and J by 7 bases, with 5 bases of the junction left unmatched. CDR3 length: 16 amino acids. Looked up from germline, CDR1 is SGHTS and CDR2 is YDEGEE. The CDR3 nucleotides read TGTGCCAGCAGCTTGGGGACAGGGGGCGCGAGTGAAAAACTGTTTTTT. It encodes CASSLGTGGASEKLFF.

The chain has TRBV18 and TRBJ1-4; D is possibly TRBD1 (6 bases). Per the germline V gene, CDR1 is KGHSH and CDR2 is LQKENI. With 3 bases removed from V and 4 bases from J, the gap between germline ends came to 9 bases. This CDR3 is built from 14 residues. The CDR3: CASSPRQDNEKLFF. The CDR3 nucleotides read TGTGCCAGCTCACCCAGACAGGATAATGAAAAACTGTTTTTT.